This is a list of T cell receptor beta chains from one sample in a study of neurological immune-mediated disorders. TCRdb redid the calling of the 5' RACE reads with MiXCR, one entry per CDR3 protein. Here the sample spans 35,000 to 50,000 distinct CDR3 sequences, more than 12% being singletons. The specimen sequenced was CD4+ T cells from blood. The receptors originated from a woman aged 55-70 years with HTLV-1-associated myelopathy (HAM/TSP). CDR3s include the opening cysteine and the closing phenylalanine or tryptophan. A D gene is named only where the DNA matches it firmly. The size field is filled for only some rows; it gives once, few, many or a size class.

size	V	D	J	CDR3	DNA
NA	TRBV30	NA	TRBJ1-2	CAWKQQTGLLGGYTF	TGTGCCTGGAAACAGCAGACAGGACTCTTGGGAGGCTACACCTTC
many	TRBV6-6	TRBD1	TRBJ1-2	CASSKRRQGAQYGYTF	TGTGCCAGCAGTAAGCGTCGACAGGGGGCGCAGTATGGCTACACCTTC
many	TRBV4-1	TRBD1	TRBJ2-5	CASSQDPGTGGSETQYF	TGCGCCAGCAGCCAAGACCCCGGGACAGGGGGATCGGAGACCCAGTACTTC
many	TRBV2	NA	TRBJ1-6	CASSEQAYNSPLHF	TGTGCCAGCAGTGAACAGGCCTATAATTCACCCCTCCACTTT
many	TRBV3-1	NA	TRBJ2-1	CASSPLRGAGAQFF	TGTGCCAGCAGCCCCCTGCGTGGGGCAGGGGCTCAGTTCTTC
many	TRBV20-1	NA	TRBJ1-3	CSAWDTYSGNTIYF	TGCAGTGCGTGGGACACATACTCTGGAAACACCATATATTTT
many	TRBV7-3	NA	TRBJ1-1	CASSLSNSGEAFF	TGTGCCAGCAGCTTATCTAATTCGGGTGAAGCTTTCTTT
many	TRBV20-1	TRBD2	TRBJ2-3	CSAPEGLAGSQIRQYF	TGCAGTGCCCCTGAGGGACTAGCGGGGTCACAGATACGGCAGTATTTT
NA	TRBV7-2	TRBD1	TRBJ2-4	CASSRTDRERNIQYF	TGTGCCAGCAGCCGAACCGACAGGGAGAGAAACATTCAGTACTTC
many	TRBV5-1	NA	TRBJ1-5	CASSFLGGTPIYSNQPQHF	TGCGCCAGCAGCTTCCTCGGAGGGACACCTATCTATAGCAATCAGCCCCAGCATTTT
many	TRBV3-1	TRBD1	TRBJ1-2	CASSRNLQGARGYTF	TGTGCCAGCAGCCGCAACCTACAGGGGGCGCGAGGCTACACCTTC
medium-sized	TRBV4-1	NA	TRBJ2-7	CASSLLGIAEQYF	TGCGCCAGCAGCCTATTGGGGATCGCCGAGCAGTACTTC
many	TRBV5-1	NA	TRBJ2-7	CASSLGGTPSSYEQYF	TGCGCCAGCAGCTTGGGCGGGACGCCAAGCTCCTACGAGCAGTACTTC
many	TRBV12-3/TRBV12-4	TRBD2	TRBJ2-3	CASSPGVAGRFGTDTQYF	TGTGCCAGCAGCCCTGGGGTAGCGGGACGTTTCGGCACAGATACGCAGTATTTT
many	TRBV20-1	TRBD1	TRBJ2-7	CSARAGDRGKFGQYF	TGCAGTGCTAGGGCGGGGGACAGGGGAAAATTTGGGCAGTACTTC
many	TRBV3-1	NA	TRBJ1-2	CASSPGIPYGYTF	TGTGCCAGCAGCCCGGGGATCCCCTATGGCTACACCTTC
NA	TRBV19	TRBD2	TRBJ2-2	CASSPSTAGAGELFF	TGTGCCAGTAGCCCTTCGACAGCGGGGGCCGGGGAGCTGTTTTTT
many	TRBV6-6	NA	TRBJ1-4	CASSYPAEKLFF	TGTGCCAGCAGTTACCCCGCTGAAAAACTGTTTTTT
NA	TRBV18	NA	TRBJ2-7	CASSANYEQYF	TGTGCCAGCTCAGCAAACTACGAGCAGTACTTC
many	TRBV28	TRBD1	TRBJ1-1	CASTSTGVGTEAFF	TGTGCCAGCACCTCGACAGGGGTTGGAACTGAAGCTTTCTTT
NA	TRBV5-1	TRBD1	TRBJ1-2	CASSSQPGQGAGGYTF	TGCGCCAGCAGCTCCCAACCGGGACAGGGGGCAGGAGGCTACACCTTC
many	TRBV5-1	NA	TRBJ2-2	CASSLPLNTGELFF	TGCGCCAGCAGCTTACCCTTGAACACCGGGGAGCTGTTTTTT
many	TRBV20-1	NA	TRBJ2-1	CSASNGGSSYNEQFF	TGCAGTGCTAGTAACGGGGGAAGCTCCTACAATGAGCAGTTCTTC
many	TRBV10-3	TRBD1	TRBJ2-5	CAISESRDRTETQYF	TGTGCCATCAGTGAGTCACGGGACAGGACAGAGACCCAGTACTTC
many	TRBV30	TRBD1	TRBJ2-7	CAWTIGGTGGYEQYF	TGTGCCTGGACTATAGGGGGGACAGGTGGCTACGAGCAGTACTTC
NA	TRBV5-1	NA	TRBJ2-2	CASSTVIGGGGELFF	TGCGCCAGCAGCACCGTTATAGGGGGTGGCGGGGAGCTGTTTTTT
many	TRBV5-5	TRBD1	TRBJ1-4	CASSLVRGRNEKLFF	TGTGCCAGCAGCTTGGTCAGGGGGCGGAATGAAAAACTGTTTTTT
many	TRBV2	NA	TRBJ2-1	CASSGAGQYNEQFF	TGTGCCAGCAGTGGGGCAGGGCAGTACAATGAGCAGTTCTTC
NA	TRBV12-3/TRBV12-4	NA	TRBJ2-5	CASSLAGTIQETQYF	TGTGCCAGCAGTTTAGCCGGGACGATCCAAGAGACCCAGTACTTC
many	TRBV4-1	NA	TRBJ2-2	CASSLYRLRVGTGELFF	TGCGCCAGCAGCCTCTACCGGTTAAGGGTTGGGACCGGGGAGCTGTTTTTT
many	TRBV5-6	NA	TRBJ1-1	CASGPGHPNTEAFF	TGTGCCAGTGGCCCGGGACACCCCAACACTGAAGCTTTCTTT
many	TRBV20-1	NA	TRBJ2-2	CSASASPSPTGELFF	TGCAGTGCTAGCGCCTCACCTAGTCCCACCGGGGAGCTGTTTTTT
many	TRBV18	NA	TRBJ1-1	CASSLGARNTEAFF	TGTGCCAGCTCACTGGGGGCCAGGAACACTGAAGCTTTCTTT
many	TRBV20-1	TRBD1	TRBJ1-6	CSARTTGRNSPLHF	TGCAGTGCTAGAACGACAGGGAGAAATTCACCCCTCCACTTT
many	TRBV5-1	TRBD2	TRBJ2-5	CASSPAGLAAPQETQYF	TGCGCCAGCAGCCCCGCGGGACTAGCGGCACCCCAAGAGACCCAGTACTTC
many	TRBV9	NA	TRBJ1-1	CASSFRPGGAEAFF	TGTGCCAGCAGCTTCCGCCCGGGGGGCGCTGAAGCTTTCTTT
many	TRBV6-6	NA	TRBJ1-2	CASSYSADTGGGYTF	TGTGCCAGCAGTTACTCGGCGGACACGGGCGGTGGCTACACCTTC
many	TRBV29-1	NA	TRBJ2-1	CSSTPGFVDNEQFF	TGCAGCTCCACCCCAGGGTTTGTAGACAATGAGCAGTTCTTC
many	TRBV5-1	TRBD1	TRBJ2-1	CASSSTGGRFF	TGCGCCAGCAGCTCCACAGGGGGCCGGTTCTTC
few	TRBV2	TRBD1	TRBJ2-2	CASRLRTGGNTGKLFF	TGTGCCAGCAGGCTGCGGACAGGGGGCAACACCGGGAAGCTGTTTTTT
many	TRBV20-1	NA	TRBJ1-5	CSATLRDRPAPQHF	TGCAGTGCCACCCTACGAGACAGGCCCGCGCCCCAGCATTTT
many	TRBV20-1	TRBD1	TRBJ2-7	CSARGPGQGAYEQYF	TGCAGTGCTAGAGGTCCGGGACAGGGGGCGTACGAGCAGTACTTC
many	TRBV5-6	NA	TRBJ1-3	CASSQGQDVSGNTIYF	TGTGCCAGCAGCCAAGGGCAGGACGTCTCTGGAAACACCATATATTTT
many	TRBV5-1	NA	TRBJ1-2	CASSWDLNYGYTF	TGCGCCAGCAGCTGGGACCTTAACTATGGCTACACCTTC
many	TRBV2	NA	TRBJ1-2	CASSPENYGYTF	TGTGCCAGCAGTCCGGAGAACTATGGCTACACCTTC
many	TRBV6-1	NA	TRBJ1-1	CASRKGSIGLTEAFF	TGTGCCAGCAGAAAAGGTAGTATCGGGTTAACTGAAGCTTTCTTT
many	TRBV5-6	NA	TRBJ1-2	CASSLLRSYGYTF	TGTGCCAGCAGCTTGTTACGTTCCTATGGCTACACCTTC
many	TRBV7-2	NA	TRBJ2-2	CASSLWGANTGELFF	TGTGCCAGCAGCTTGTGGGGGGCGAACACCGGGGAGCTGTTTTTT
many	TRBV6-1	NA	TRBJ2-4	CASSEITGGTKNIQYF	TGTGCCAGCAGTGAAATCACAGGCGGGACCAAAAACATTCAGTACTTC
few	TRBV29-1	NA	TRBJ2-7	CSVDRGGNEQYF	TGCAGCGTTGACAGGGGTGGGAACGAGCAGTACTTC
NA	TRBV6-5	NA	TRBJ2-3	CASSYWMGGGTDTQYF	TGTGCCAGCAGTTACTGGATGGGGGGAGGCACAGATACGCAGTATTTT